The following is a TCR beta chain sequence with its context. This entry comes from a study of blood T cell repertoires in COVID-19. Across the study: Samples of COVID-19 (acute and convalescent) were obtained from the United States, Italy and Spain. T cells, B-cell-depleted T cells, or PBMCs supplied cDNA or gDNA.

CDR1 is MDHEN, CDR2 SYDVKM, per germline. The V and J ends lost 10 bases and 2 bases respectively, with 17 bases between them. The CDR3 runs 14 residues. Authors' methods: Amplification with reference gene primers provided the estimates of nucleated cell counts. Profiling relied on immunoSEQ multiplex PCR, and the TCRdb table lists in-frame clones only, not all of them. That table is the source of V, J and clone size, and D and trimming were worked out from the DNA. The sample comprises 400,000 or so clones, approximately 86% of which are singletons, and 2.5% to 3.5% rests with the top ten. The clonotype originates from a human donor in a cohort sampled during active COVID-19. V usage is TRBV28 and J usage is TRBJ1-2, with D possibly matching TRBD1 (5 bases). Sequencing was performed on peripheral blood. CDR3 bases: TGTGCCACCCAGGGTGGAAGGGGCAACTATGGCTACACCTTC. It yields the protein CATQGGRGNYGYTF.